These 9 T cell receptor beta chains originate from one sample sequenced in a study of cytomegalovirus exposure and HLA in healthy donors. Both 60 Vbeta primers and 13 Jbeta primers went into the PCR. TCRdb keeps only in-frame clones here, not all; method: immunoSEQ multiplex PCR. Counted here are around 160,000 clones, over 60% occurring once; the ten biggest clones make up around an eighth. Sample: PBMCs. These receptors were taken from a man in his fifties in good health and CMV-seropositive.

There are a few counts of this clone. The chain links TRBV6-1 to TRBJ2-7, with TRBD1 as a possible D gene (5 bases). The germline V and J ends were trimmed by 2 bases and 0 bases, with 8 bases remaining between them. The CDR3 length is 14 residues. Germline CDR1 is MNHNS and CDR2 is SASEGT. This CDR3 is CASSEQGGSYEQYV. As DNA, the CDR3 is TGTGCCAGCAGTGAACAGGGCGGCTCCTACGAGCAGTACGTC.

The CDR3 sequence: CASSEGEGCVGQPQHF. CDR3 bases: TGTGCCAGCAGTGAAGGCGAGGGTTGCGTCGGGCAGCCCCAGCATTTT. V and J are TRBV6-4 and TRBJ1-5; D not resolved. V lost 3 bases and J lost 7, with 19 bases in between. The CDR3 runs to 16 residues. CDR1 MRHNA and CDR2 SNTAGT come from the germline V gene.

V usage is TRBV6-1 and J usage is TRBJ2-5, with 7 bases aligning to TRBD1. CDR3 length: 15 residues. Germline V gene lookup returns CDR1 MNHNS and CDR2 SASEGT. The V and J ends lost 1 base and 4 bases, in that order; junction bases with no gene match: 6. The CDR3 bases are TGTGCCAGCAGTGAAGTGGATGGGACAGCAGAGACCCAGTACTTC. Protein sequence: CASSEVDGTAETQYF.

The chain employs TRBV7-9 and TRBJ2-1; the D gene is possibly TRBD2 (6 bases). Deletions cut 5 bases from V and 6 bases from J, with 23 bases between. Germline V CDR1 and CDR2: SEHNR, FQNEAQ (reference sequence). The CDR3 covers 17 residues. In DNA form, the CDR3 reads TGTGCCAGCAGCCCCCCCCAGGGACTTTCCCGAGGCAATGAGCAGTTCTTC. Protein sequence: CASSPPQGLSRGNEQFF.

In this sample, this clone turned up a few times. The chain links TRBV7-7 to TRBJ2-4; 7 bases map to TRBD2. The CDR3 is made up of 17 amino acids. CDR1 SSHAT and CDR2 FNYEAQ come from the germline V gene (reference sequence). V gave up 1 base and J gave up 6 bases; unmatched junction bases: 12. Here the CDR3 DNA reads TGTGCCAGCAGCTTAGTGGGAGGGTGGGTCAACGGAAACATTCAGTACTTC. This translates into CASSLVGGWVNGNIQYF.

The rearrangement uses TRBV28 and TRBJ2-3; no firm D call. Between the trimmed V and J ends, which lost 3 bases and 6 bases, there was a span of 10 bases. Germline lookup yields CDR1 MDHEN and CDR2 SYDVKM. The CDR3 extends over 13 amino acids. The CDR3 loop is CASSFRSVDTQYF. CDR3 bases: TGTGCCAGCAGTTTCAGGTCGGTGGATACGCAGTATTTT.

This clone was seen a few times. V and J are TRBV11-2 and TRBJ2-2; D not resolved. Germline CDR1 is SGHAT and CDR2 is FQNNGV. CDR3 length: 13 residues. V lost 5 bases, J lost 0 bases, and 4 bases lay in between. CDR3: CASSVTNTGELFF. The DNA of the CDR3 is TGTGCCAGCAGCGTTACGAACACCGGGGAGCTGTTTTTT.

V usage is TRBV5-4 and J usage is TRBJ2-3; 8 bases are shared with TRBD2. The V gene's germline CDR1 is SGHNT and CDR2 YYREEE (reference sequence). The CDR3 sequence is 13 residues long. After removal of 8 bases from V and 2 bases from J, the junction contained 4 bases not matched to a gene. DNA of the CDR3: TGTGCCAGTCACGGGGGGGCCACAGATACGCAGTATTTT. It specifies CASHGGATDTQYF.

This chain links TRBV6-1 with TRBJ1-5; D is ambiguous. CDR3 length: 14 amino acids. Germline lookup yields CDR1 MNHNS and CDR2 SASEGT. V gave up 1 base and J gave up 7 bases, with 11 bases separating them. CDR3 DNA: TGTGCCAGCAGTGAAGGGGCTGGGTGGCAGCCCCAGCATTTT. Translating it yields CASSEGAGWQPQHF.